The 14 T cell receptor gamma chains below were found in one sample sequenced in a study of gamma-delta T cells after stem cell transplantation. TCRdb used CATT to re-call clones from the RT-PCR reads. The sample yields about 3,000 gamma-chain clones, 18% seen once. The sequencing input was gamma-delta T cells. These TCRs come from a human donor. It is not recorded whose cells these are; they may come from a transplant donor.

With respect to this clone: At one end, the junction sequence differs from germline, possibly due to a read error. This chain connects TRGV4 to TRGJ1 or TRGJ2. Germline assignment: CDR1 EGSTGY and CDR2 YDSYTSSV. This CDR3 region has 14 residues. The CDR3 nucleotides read TGTGCCACCTGGGGTGGGCAAAATTATTATAAGAAACTCTTT. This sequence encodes CATWGGQNYYKKLF.

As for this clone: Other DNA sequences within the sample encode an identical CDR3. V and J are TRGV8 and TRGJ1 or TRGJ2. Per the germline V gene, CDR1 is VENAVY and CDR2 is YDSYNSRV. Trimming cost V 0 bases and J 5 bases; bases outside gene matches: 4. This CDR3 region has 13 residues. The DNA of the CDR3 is TGTGCCACCTGGGATAGGCGGGATTATAAGAAACTCTTT. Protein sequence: CATWDRRDYKKLF.

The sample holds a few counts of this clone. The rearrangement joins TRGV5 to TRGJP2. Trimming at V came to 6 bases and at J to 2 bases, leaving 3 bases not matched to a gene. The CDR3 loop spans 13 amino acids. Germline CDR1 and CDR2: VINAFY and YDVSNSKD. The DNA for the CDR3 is TGTGCCACCTGGACGAGTAGTGATTGGATCAAGACGTTT. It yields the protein CATWTSSDWIKTF.

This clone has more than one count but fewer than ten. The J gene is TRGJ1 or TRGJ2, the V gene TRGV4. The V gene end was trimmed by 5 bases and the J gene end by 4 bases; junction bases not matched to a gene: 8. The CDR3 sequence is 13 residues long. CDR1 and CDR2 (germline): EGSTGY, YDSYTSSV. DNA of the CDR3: TGTGCCACCTGGGGCCCCCCGTATTATAAGAAACTCTTT. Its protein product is CATWGPPYYKKLF.

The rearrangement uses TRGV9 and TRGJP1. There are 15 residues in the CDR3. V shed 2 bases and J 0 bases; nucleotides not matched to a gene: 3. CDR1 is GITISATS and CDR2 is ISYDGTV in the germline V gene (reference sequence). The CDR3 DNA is TGTGCCTTGTGGGAGGCGAATACCACTGGTTGGTTCAAGATATTT. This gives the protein CALWEANTTGWFKIF.

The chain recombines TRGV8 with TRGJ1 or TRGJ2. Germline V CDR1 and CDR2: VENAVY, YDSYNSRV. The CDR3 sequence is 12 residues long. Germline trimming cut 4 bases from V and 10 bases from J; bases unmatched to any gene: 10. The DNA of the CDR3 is TGTGCCACCTGGGACCAATCGGCGAAGAAACTCTTT. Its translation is CATWDQSAKKLF.

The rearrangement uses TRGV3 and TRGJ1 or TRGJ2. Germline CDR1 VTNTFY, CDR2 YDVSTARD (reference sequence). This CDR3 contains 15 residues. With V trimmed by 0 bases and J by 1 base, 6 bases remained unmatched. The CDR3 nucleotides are TGTGCCACCTGGGACAGGCTCCCTAATTATTATAAGAAACTCTTT. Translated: CATWDRLPNYYKKLF.

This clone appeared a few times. CDR3 nucleotides: TGTGCCACCTGGGACGGGGCGTATAAGAAACTCTTT. Residues: CATWDGAYKKLF. The chain joins TRGV3 to TRGJ1 or TRGJ2. Germline loops: CDR1 VTNTFY, CDR2 YDVSTARD (reference sequence). The CDR3 totals 12 residues. Trimming removed 3 bases from V and 7 bases from J; junction bases left unmatched: 6.

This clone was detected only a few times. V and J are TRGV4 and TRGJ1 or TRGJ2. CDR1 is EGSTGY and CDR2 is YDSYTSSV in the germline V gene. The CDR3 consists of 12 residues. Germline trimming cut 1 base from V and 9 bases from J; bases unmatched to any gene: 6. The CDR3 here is CATWDGWGKKLF. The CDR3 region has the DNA TGTGCCACCTGGGATGGTTGGGGTAAGAAACTCTTT.

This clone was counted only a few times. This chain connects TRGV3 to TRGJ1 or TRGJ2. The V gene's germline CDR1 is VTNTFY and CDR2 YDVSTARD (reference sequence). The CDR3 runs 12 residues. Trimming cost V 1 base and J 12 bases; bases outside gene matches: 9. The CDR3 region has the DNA TGTGCCACCTGGGACAGCTCCCTAGGGAAACTCTTT. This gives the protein CATWDSSLGKLF.

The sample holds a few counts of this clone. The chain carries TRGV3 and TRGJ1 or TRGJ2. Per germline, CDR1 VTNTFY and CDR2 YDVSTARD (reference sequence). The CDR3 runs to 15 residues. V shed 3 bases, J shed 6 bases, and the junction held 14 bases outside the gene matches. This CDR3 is CATWDRSPQFYKKLF. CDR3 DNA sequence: TGTGCCACCTGGGACCGATCCCCTCAATTTTATAAGAAACTCTTT.

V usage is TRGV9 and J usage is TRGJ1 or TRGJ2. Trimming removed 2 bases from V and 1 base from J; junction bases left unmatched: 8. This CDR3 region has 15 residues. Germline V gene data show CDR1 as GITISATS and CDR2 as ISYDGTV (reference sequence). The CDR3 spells CALWEGLTNYYKKLF. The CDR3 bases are TGTGCCTTGTGGGAGGGCTTAACTAATTATTATAAGAAACTCTTT.

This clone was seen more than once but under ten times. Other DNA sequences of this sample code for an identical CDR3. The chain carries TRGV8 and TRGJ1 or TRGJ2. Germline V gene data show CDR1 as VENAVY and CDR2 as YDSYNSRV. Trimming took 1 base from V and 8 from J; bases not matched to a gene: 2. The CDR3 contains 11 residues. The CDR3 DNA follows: TGTGCCACCTGGGATAGAGATAAGAAACTCTTT. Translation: CATWDRDKKLF.

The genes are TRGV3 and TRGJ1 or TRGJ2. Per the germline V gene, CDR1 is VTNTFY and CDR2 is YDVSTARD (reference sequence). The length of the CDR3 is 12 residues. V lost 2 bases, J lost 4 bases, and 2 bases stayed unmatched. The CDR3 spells CATWDKYYKKLF. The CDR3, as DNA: TGTGCCACCTGGGACAAATATTATAAGAAACTCTTT.